The 21 T cell receptor beta chains below were found in one sample sequenced in a study of T cells in lung cancer brain metastases (dated by TCRdb to the late 2010s). The library came from the immunoSEQ multiplex PCR assay. TCRdb carries this immuneACCESS record with in-frame sequences only. Its versions omit some clonotypes, under half of them owing to an unresolved V gene in the studies checked, with the rest unexplained. Recorded for this sample are about 4,900 clones; roughly 84% of them occurred a single time. The biggest ten clones account for under 3% of the sample. The sample comprised tumor tissue from the primary lung tumor. The cell subset or site tag for this specimen amounts to: primary lung cancer lesion. All receptors derive from a woman in her forties or fifties with non-small cell lung cancer.

The V and J genes are TRBV29-1 and TRBJ1-1, with D tentatively TRBD1 (5 bases). Trimming shortened V by 7 bases and J by 0 bases, and 12 bases separated the two germline ends. The germline CDR1 and CDR2 sequences are SQVTM and ANQGSEA. The CDR3 contains 13 residues. The CDR3 is CSACRGVNTEAFF. The CDR3 coding sequence is TGCAGCGCCTGCAGAGGGGTGAACACTGAAGCTTTCTTT.

In DNA form, the CDR3 reads TGTGCCAGCAGCTTAGAAGTGGGAGGGGTGAAGGCCAAAAACATTCAGTACTTC. This sequence encodes CASSLEVGGVKAKNIQYF. This chain joins TRBV7-9 and TRBJ2-4; TRBD2 aligns across 7 bases. Germline CDR1 SEHNR, CDR2 FQNEAQ (reference sequence). The CDR3 loop spans 18 amino acids. J was trimmed by 1 base and V by 1 base; bases with no gene match: 10.

This chain joins TRBV18 and TRBJ2-7, with unresolved D. The CDR3 covers 14 residues. From germline, CDR1 is KGHSH and CDR2 LQKENI. Trimming took off 2 bases at V and 0 bases at J, with 8 bases between the two ends. This CDR3 is CASSPGIASYEQYF. The CDR3 DNA reads as TGTGCCAGCTCACCAGGTATAGCCTCCTACGAGCAGTACTTC.

The rearrangement links TRBV7-9 to TRBJ1-5, with TRBD1 as a possible D gene (6 bases). Trimming removed 4 bases at V and 2 bases at J, with 15 bases between. The CDR3 is 16 amino acids. The V gene's germline CDR1 is SEHNR and CDR2 FQNEAQ (reference sequence). The chain's CDR3 is CASSSLSGGRNQPQHF. In nucleotides, the CDR3 is TGTGCCAGCAGCTCGCTCTCGGGGGGGCGCAATCAGCCCCAGCATTTT.

This CDR3 is CASSWTGRSYEQYF. The CDR3 nucleotides are TGTGCCAGCAGTTGGACAGGACGCTCCTACGAGCAGTACTTC. V and J are TRBV27 and TRBJ2-7; 7 bases map to TRBD1. Germline V lookup: CDR1 MNHEY, CDR2 SMNVEV (reference sequence). V trimming: 4 bases; J trimming: 0 bases; junction bases outside the gene matches: 3. This CDR3 has 14 amino acids.

J is TRBJ1-1 and V is TRBV7-9; TRBD1 matches 7 bases. J was trimmed by 1 base and V by 2 bases; bases with no gene match: 10. The CDR3 sequence is 17 residues long. Germline CDR1 reads SEHNR; CDR2 reads FQNEAQ (reference sequence). The DNA of the CDR3 is TGTGCCAGCAGCTTATACCCGGACAGGCGAAGGAACACTGAAGCTTTCTTT. The encoded protein is CASSLYPDRRRNTEAFF.

The J gene is TRBJ2-2, the V gene TRBV6-4, with D hard to call. This CDR3 has 14 amino acids. Germline loops: CDR1 MRHNA, CDR2 SNTAGT. V gave up 3 bases and J gave up 1 base, with 6 bases separating them. CDR3 coding DNA: TGTGCCAGCAGTGAGAAAGTGAACACCGGGGAGCTGTTTTTT. Protein sequence: CASSEKVNTGELFF.

In its sample, this clone was seen once. V is TRBV30 and J is TRBJ2-7, with TRBD1 matching 7 bases. J lost 2 bases, V lost 8 bases, and 9 bases had no gene match. The CDR3 is 13 residues long. Germline V gene sequence: CDR1 GTSNPN, CDR2 SVGIG (reference sequence). CDR3 nucleotide sequence: TGTGCCGGGAAACGACAGGGAACCTACGAGCAGTACTTC. Protein sequence: CAGKRQGTYEQYF.

This chain uses TRBV14 with TRBJ2-1; 7 bases align to TRBD2. This CDR3 is 13 amino acids long. J lost 11 bases, V lost 3 bases, and 7 bases had no gene match. Per the germline V gene, CDR1 is SGHDN and CDR2 is FVKESK. The CDR3 region is CASSQSPGGKQFF. In nucleotides, the CDR3 is TGTGCCAGCAGCCAGAGCCCGGGGGGTAAGCAGTTCTTC.

This chain uses TRBV15 with TRBJ1-6; a weak D match, TRBD1 (6 bases). V lost 10 bases, J lost 9 bases, and 13 bases lay in between. Looked up from germline, CDR1 is LNHNV and CDR2 is YYDKDF (reference sequence). This CDR3 spans 12 amino acids. CDR3 amino acids: CAIGRGSSPLHF. The CDR3 DNA reads TGTGCCATCGGAAGGGGGAGTTCACCCCTCCACTTT.

This rearrangement joins TRBV6-4 to TRBJ1-2; TRBD1 might be the D (5 bases). Germline V gene lookup returns CDR1 MRHNA and CDR2 SNTAGT. This CDR3 spans 15 amino acids. Trimming took 3 bases from V and 4 from J, leaving 15 bases between them. Written as DNA, the CDR3 is TGTGCCAGCAGTGAATGGGGGGATGGTGTCTATGGCTACACCTTC. Amino acids: CASSEWGDGVYGYTF.

This clone has a single count. The genes are TRBV5-4 and TRBJ2-1; no reliable D call. This CDR3 contains 13 residues. The germline V gene has CDR1 SGHNT and CDR2 YYREEE (reference sequence). V lost 4 bases and J lost 6, with 11 bases in between. The DNA for the CDR3 is TGTGCCAGCAGCCCGGACCCCTTCAATGAGCAGTTCTTC. This codes for CASSPDPFNEQFF.

The chain is built from TRBV28 and TRBJ2-7; 7 bases are shared with TRBD2. Unmatched junction bases numbered 17, after V lost 7 bases and J lost 5 bases. Germline-derived CDR1 and CDR2 are MDHEN and SYDVKM. The CDR3 spans 16 residues. The CDR3 sequence is CASISQRGGRVNEQYF. Written as DNA, the CDR3 is TGTGCCAGCATATCCCAGAGGGGCGGGAGAGTAAACGAGCAGTACTTC.

CDR3 residues: CASVQLDEQFF. CDR3 sequence (DNA): TGTGCCAGCGTGCAGTTAGATGAGCAGTTCTTC. This chain connects TRBV25-1 to TRBJ2-1, with D unresolved. This CDR3 contains 11 residues. V was trimmed by 8 bases and J by 8 bases, leaving 10 bases between them. CDR1 and CDR2 (germline): MGHDK, SYGVNS.

The V call is TRBV10-2, the J call TRBJ2-7; 10 positions agree with TRBD2. V was pared by 1 base and J by 0 bases, with 6 bases of the junction left unmatched. This CDR3 has 17 residues. Germline V lookup: CDR1 WSHSY, CDR2 SAAADI. CDR3 DNA sequence: TGCGCCAGCAGTGAGTTCCTAGCGGGAGTGAGCTCCTACGAGCAGTACTTC. This sequence encodes CASSEFLAGVSSYEQYF.

The chain uses TRBV5-4 and TRBJ1-2; 9 bases agree with TRBD1. The CDR3 spans 14 residues. CDR1 and CDR2 from the germline V gene are SGHNT and YYREEE (reference sequence). The V gene end was trimmed by 0 bases and the J gene end by 5 bases; junction bases not matched to a gene: 2. The CDR3 DNA reads TGTGCCAGCAGCTTGGGGGACAGGGATTATGGCTACACCTTC. It encodes CASSLGDRDYGYTF. The variable domain in full, completed from reference TRBV5-4 and TRBJ1-2, reads ETGVTQSPTHLIKTRGQQVTLRCSSQSGHNTVSWYQQALGQGPQFIFQYYREEENGRGNFPPRFSGLQFPNYSSELNVNALELDDSALYLCASSLGDRDYGYTFGSGTRLTVV.

The J gene is TRBJ2-7, the V gene TRBV18; the match to TRBD1 covers 12 bases. This CDR3 is built from 16 residues. Trimming removed 3 bases from V and 3 bases from J; junction bases left unmatched: 6. Germline assignment: CDR1 KGHSH and CDR2 LQKENI. CDR3 in DNA: TGTGCCAGCTCACCCTCCGGGACAGGGGGCGGCTACGAGCAGTACTTC. Translating gives CASSPSGTGGGYEQYF.

V and J are TRBV20-1 and TRBJ1-1, with D perhaps TRBD1 (6 bases). Germline V gene lookup returns CDR1 DFQATT and CDR2 SNEGSKA (reference sequence). The CDR3 runs 11 residues. The V and J ends lost 6 bases and 4 bases respectively, with 9 bases between them. The CDR3 sequence: CSARGATEAFF. As DNA, the CDR3 is TGCAGTGCCCGGGGGGCCACTGAAGCTTTCTTT.

The gene calls are TRBV11-1 and TRBJ2-1; the match to TRBD2 covers 13 bases. CDR1 and CDR2 from the germline V gene are SGHAT and FQDESV (reference sequence). The V gene end was trimmed by 2 bases and the J gene end by 8 bases; junction bases not matched to a gene: 6. This CDR3 spans 16 amino acids. The CDR3: CASSLLTSGGADEQFF. CDR3 DNA sequence: TGTGCCAGCAGCTTACTTACTAGCGGGGGGGCCGATGAGCAGTTCTTC.

The rearrangement uses TRBV18 and TRBJ1-3; D is undetermined. Germline V gene lookup returns CDR1 KGHSH and CDR2 LQKENI. The CDR3 contains 15 residues. The V end was cut by 6 bases, the J end by 4 bases, with 16 bases between. CDR3 DNA: TGTGCCAGCTCTCCCAACCTCAACGCCGGAAACACCATATATTTT. Its translation: CASSPNLNAGNTIYF.

Written as DNA, the CDR3 is TGTGCCAGCAGTTTCCCGGGACTCAGGGGGCGAGGCCCTGGCTACACCTTC. Encoded protein: CASSFPGLRGRGPGYTF. This chain connects TRBV28 to TRBJ1-2; TRBD1 matches 8 bases. Germline CDR1 and CDR2: MDHEN and SYDVKM. Unmatched junction bases numbered 16, after V lost 3 bases and J lost 7 bases. The CDR3 is made up of 17 amino acids.